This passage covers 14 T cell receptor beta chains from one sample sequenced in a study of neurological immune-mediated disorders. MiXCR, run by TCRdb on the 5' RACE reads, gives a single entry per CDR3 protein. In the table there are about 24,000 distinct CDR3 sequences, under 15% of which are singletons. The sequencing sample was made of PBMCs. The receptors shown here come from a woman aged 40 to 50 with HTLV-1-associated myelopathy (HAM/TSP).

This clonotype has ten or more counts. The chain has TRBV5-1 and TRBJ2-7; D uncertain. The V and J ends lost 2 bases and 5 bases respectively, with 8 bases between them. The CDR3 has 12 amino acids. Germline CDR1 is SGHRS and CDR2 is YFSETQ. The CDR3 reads CASSFGLDEQYF. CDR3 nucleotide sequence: TGCGCCAGCAGCTTTGGCCTGGACGAGCAGTACTTC.

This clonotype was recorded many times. CDR3 protein: CSATGTTRTDTQYF. CDR3 DNA: TGCAGTGCTACCGGGACTACCCGCACAGATACGCAGTATTTT. The chain combines TRBV20-1 with TRBJ2-3; 7 nucleotides align to TRBD2. The ends lost 4 bases at V and 1 base at J; junction bases unmatched: 5. The germline V gene has CDR1 DFQATT and CDR2 SNEGSKA (reference sequence). The CDR3 has 14 residues.

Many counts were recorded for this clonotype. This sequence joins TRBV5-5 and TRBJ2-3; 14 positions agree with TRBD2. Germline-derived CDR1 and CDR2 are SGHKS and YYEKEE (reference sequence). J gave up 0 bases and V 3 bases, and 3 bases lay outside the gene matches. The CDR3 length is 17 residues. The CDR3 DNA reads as TGTGCCAGCAGCTCTCGACTAGCGGGGGGGAGCACAGATACGCAGTATTTT. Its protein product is CASSSRLAGGSTDTQYF.

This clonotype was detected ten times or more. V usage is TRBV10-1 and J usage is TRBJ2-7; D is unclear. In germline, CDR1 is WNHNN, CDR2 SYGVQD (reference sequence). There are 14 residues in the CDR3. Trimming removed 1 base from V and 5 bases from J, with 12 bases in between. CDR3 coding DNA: TGCGCCAGCAGTGAGTTTTTGGAGAGGAACGAGCAGTACTTC. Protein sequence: CASSEFLERNEQYF.

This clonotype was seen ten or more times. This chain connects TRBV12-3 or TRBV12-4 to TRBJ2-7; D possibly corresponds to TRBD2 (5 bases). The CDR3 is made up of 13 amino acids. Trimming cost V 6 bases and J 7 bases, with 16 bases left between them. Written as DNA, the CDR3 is TGTGCCAGCAGACCAGGCGGGCTCGGGGAGCAGTACTTC. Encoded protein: CASRPGGLGEQYF.

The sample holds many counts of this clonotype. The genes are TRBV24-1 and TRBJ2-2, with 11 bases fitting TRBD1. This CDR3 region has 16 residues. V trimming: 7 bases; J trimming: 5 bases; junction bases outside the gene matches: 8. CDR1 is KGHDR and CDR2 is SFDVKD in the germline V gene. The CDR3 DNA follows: TGTGCCACCAGCGGACAGGGGGCCCTTGGAACCGGGGAGCTGTTTTTT. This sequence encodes CATSGQGALGTGELFF.

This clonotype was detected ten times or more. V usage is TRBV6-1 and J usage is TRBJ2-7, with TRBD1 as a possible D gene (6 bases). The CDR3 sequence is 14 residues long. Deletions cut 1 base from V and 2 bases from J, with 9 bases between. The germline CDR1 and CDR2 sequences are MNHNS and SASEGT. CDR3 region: CASSEVGQTYEQYF. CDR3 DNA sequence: TGTGCCAGCAGTGAAGTTGGACAGACCTACGAGCAGTACTTC.

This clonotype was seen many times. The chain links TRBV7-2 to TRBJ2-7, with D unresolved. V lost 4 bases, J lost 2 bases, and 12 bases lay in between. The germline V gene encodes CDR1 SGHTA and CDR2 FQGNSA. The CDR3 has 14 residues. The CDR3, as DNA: TGTGCCAGCAGCTCCTACGACGTACCCTACGAGCAGTACTTC. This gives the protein CASSSYDVPYEQYF.

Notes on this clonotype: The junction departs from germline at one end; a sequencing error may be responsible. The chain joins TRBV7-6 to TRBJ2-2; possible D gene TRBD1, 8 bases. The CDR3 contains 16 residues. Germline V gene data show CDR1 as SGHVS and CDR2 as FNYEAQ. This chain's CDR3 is CASSPRQGRGTRELYF. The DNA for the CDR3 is TGTGCCAGCAGCCCCCGACAGGGGAGGGGGACCAGGGAGCTGTATTTT.

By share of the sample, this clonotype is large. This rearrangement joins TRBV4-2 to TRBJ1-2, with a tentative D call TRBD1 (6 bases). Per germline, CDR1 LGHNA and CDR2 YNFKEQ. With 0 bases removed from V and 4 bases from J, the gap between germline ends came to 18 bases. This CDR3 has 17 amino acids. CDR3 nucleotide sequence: TGTGCCAGCAGCCAAGAGTCTGCACAGGGCTTCGGCTATGGCTACACCTTC. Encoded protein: CASSQESAQGFGYGYTF.

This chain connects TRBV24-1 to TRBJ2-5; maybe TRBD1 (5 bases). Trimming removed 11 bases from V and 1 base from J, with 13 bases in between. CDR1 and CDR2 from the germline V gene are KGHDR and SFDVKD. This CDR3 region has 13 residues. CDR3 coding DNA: TGTGCCAGTCCTGGCCAGGGCCAAGAGACCCAGTACTTC. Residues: CASPGQGQETQYF.

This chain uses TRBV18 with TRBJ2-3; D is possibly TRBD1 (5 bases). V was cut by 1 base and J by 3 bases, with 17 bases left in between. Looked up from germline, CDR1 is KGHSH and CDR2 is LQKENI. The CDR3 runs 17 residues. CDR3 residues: CASSPLYRTKGTDTQYF. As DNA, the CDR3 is TGTGCCAGCTCACCACTCTATAGGACCAAGGGGACAGATACGCAGTATTTT.

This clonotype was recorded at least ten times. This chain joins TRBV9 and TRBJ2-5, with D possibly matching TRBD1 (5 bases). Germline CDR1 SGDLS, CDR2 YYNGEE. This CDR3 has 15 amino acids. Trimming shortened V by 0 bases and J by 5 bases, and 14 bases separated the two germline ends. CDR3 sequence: CASSVDGQGWETQYF. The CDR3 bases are TGTGCCAGCAGCGTAGACGGGCAGGGCTGGGAGACCCAGTACTTC.

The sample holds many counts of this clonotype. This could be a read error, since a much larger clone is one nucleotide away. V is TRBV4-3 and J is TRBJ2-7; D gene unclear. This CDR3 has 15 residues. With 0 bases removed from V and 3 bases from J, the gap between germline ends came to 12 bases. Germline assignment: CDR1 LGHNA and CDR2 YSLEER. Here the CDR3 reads CASSQDMTAVYEQYF. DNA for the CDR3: TGCGCCAGCAGCCAAGATATGACCGCCGTCTACGAGCAGTACTTC.